This T cell receptor (beta chain) was captured by sequencing in a study of T cells in Graves' hyperthyroidism and ophthalmopathy. Overall study: Peripheral blood was acquired at first diagnosis, ahead of any therapy whatsoever. Findings of the study overall: Blood also carried most thyroid clonotypes expanded above 0.001.

Disease lasting under 3 months, a NOSPECS grade of at least 4, and a Clinical Activity Score of at least 3 were features of the ophthalmopathy patients. Every diagnosis used clinical symptoms, serum thyroxine and TRAb, thyroid ultrasound and orbital computed tomography. The CDR3 runs 12 residues. Deletions cut 5 bases from V and 4 bases from J, with 8 bases between. Amplification targeted TCR beta CDR3 regions from RNA transcripts. TCR CDR3 underwent first-round RT-PCR with the HTBI primer set. Using its own MiXCR run on the multiplex PCR reads, TCRdb lists one record per CDR3 protein. Among roughly 560,000 distinct CDR3 sequences, under 15% were seen once, and the ten largest hold around 4.5%. This clonotype was detected many times. The antigen is undetermined.

Material: blood. The chain carries TRBV12-3 or TRBV12-4 and TRBJ1-2; D is perhaps TRBD1 (5 bases). The TCR sequence derives from a middle-aged woman with Graves' ophthalmopathy. Here the CDR3 DNA reads TGTGCCAGCAGTAGGGACGCCTATGGCTACACCTTC. Amino acids: CASSRDAYGYTF.